This passage covers 2 T cell receptor beta chains from one sample sequenced in a study of T cell changes during pregnancy in multiple sclerosis. Repertoires were generated with immunoSEQ multiplex PCR, while TCRdb's copy carries only in-frame clones and drops some. The sample has 45,000 to 55,000 clones; nearly 95% are singletons. Sample: peripheral blood, taken in the third trimester of pregnancy. The receptors were gathered from a female donor with multiple sclerosis, enrolled in a pregnancy study.

The chain recombines TRBV19 with TRBJ1-5, with D possibly being TRBD1 (6 bases). The germline V gene encodes CDR1 LNHDA and CDR2 SQIVND (reference sequence). Deletions cut 3 bases from V and 3 bases from J, with 21 bases between. This CDR3 is built from 18 residues. The CDR3 reads CASSMFGRGGSHNQPQHF. The DNA for the CDR3 is TGTGCCAGTAGTATGTTTGGCCGGGGGGGCAGCCACAATCAGCCCCAGCATTTT.

The V and J genes are TRBV25-1 and TRBJ1-3; TRBD1 agrees at 9 bases. V lost 6 bases to trimming and J lost 4 bases; unmatched junction nucleotides: 1. The CDR3 consists of 13 residues. Looked up from germline, CDR1 is MGHDK and CDR2 is SYGVNS. DNA of the CDR3: TGTGCCAGCAGCGGACAGGGGGGAAACACCATATATTTT. Residues: CASSGQGGNTIYF.